Presented here are 13 T cell receptor beta chains from one specimen sequenced in a study of blood T cell repertoires in COVID-19. The table came from immunoSEQ multiplex PCR; TCRdb's copy has only in-frame clones and leaves some out. The sample contains about 350,000 clones, 87% of which appear only once. What was sequenced was peripheral blood. These TCRs come from a man aged 30 to 45 with COVID-19, enrolled during active disease.

The V gene is TRBV4-2, the J gene TRBJ1-1; TRBD1 matches 7 bases. The V gene end was trimmed by 8 bases and the J gene end by 0 bases; junction bases not matched to a gene: 9. CDR3 size: 15 residues. CDR1 is LGHNA and CDR2 is YNFKEQ in the germline V gene. DNA for the CDR3: TGTGCCAGCGTCAGGGGGTTTTCAATGAACACTGAAGCTTTCTTT. As protein: CASVRGFSMNTEAFF.

The genes are TRBV6-2 or TRBV6-3 and TRBJ1-1; 9 nucleotides align to TRBD1. There are 15 residues in the CDR3. J lost 4 bases, V lost 5 bases, and 8 bases had no gene match. Germline V gene sequence: CDR1 MNHEY, CDR2 SVGEGT. CDR3 nucleotides: TGTGCCAGCAGTAACAGGGGGCCAGGTCGCACTGAAGCTTTCTTT. It codes for CASSNRGPGRTEAFF.

The chain joins TRBV2 to TRBJ2-3, with no clear D. Germline V gene sequence: CDR1 SNHLY, CDR2 FYNNEI. The CDR3 totals 13 residues. The germline V and J ends were trimmed by 7 bases and 2 bases, with 10 bases remaining between them. The CDR3 sequence: CASIRSHTDTQYF. Written as DNA, the CDR3 is TGTGCCAGCATCCGGTCCCACACAGATACGCAGTATTTT.

This clone was seen more than once but under ten times. The V and J genes are TRBV7-2 and TRBJ1-6; TRBD1 aligns across 11 bases. This CDR3 is built from 13 residues. V gave up 6 bases and J gave up 9 bases; unmatched junction bases: 1. Germline loops: CDR1 SGHTA, CDR2 FQGNSA. The CDR3 DNA is TGTGCCAGCAGGGACAGGGGGCCTTCACCCCTCCACTTT. Protein product: CASRDRGPSPLHF.

The chain recombines TRBV12-3 or TRBV12-4 with TRBJ2-7; D is ambiguous. There are 12 residues in the CDR3. Trimming removed 5 bases at V and 2 bases at J, with 7 bases between. CDR3 nucleotide sequence: TGTGCCAGCAGTCGACAAACCTACGAGCAGTACTTC. Protein sequence: CASSRQTYEQYF.

V is TRBV27 and J is TRBJ2-3; possible D gene TRBD1, 6 bases. This CDR3 region has 13 residues. Trimming cost V 6 bases and J 3 bases, with 10 bases left between them. Germline loops: CDR1 MNHEY, CDR2 SMNVEV (reference sequence). CDR3 sequence (DNA): TGTGCCAGCAGGCTCACAGGGACAGATACGCAGTATTTT. Residues: CASRLTGTDTQYF.

The gene calls are TRBV6-1 and TRBJ1-2; no firm D call. This CDR3 has 14 amino acids. Trimming took 2 bases from V and 2 from J, leaving 9 bases between them. Germline CDR1 and CDR2: MNHNS and SASEGT. CDR3 in amino acids: CASSELTINYGYTF. The CDR3 nucleotides read TGTGCCAGCAGTGAACTGACTATCAACTATGGCTACACCTTC.

A single count supports this clone. V usage is TRBV6-2 or TRBV6-3 and J usage is TRBJ1-6, with TRBD1 identical over 10 bases. After removal of 4 bases from V and 6 bases from J, the junction contained 3 bases not matched to a gene. CDR1 is MNHEY, CDR2 SVGEGT, per germline. This CDR3 has 15 amino acids. CDR3 DNA: TGTGCCAGCAGTTCCCGGACAGGGGGTAATTCACCCCTCCACTTT. Protein product: CASSSRTGGNSPLHF.

The chain employs TRBV5-5 and TRBJ1-5; D possibly corresponds to TRBD1 (6 bases). This CDR3 has 15 amino acids. Germline V gives CDR1 SGHKS, CDR2 YYEKEE (reference sequence). Trimming removed 4 bases at V and 4 bases at J, with 15 bases between. The CDR3 loop is CASSPIGQNNQPQHF. The CDR3 DNA sequence: TGTGCCAGCAGCCCTATCGGACAGAATAATCAGCCCCAGCATTTT.

The chain recombines TRBV6-2 or TRBV6-3 with TRBJ2-6; 9 positions match TRBD1. The CDR3 contains 15 residues. The germline CDR1 and CDR2 sequences are MNHEY and SVGEGT. Germline trimming cut 5 bases from V and 4 bases from J; bases unmatched to any gene: 3. The CDR3 DNA follows: TGTGCCAGCAGTACAGGGGGCGCAGGGGCCAACGTCCTGACTTTC. This codes for CASSTGGAGANVLTF.

The chain joins TRBV6-5 to TRBJ2-7; 7 bases align to TRBD1. The CDR3 loop spans 14 amino acids. The V gene end was trimmed by 7 bases and the J gene end by 5 bases; junction bases not matched to a gene: 11. The germline gives CDR1 MNHEY, CDR2 SVGAGI. The DNA for the CDR3 is TGTGCCAGCATAATGGTGACAGGGCCCCACGAGCAGTACTTC. Residues: CASIMVTGPHEQYF.

The chain uses TRBV2 and TRBJ1-5; D may be TRBD1 (5 bases). The CDR3 extends over 14 amino acids. CDR1 is SNHLY and CDR2 is FYNNEI in the germline V gene. Between the trimmed V and J ends, which lost 4 bases and 6 bases, there was a span of 13 bases. DNA for the CDR3: TGTGCCAGCAGTGCGGGGGGGGTCATTCAGCCCCAGCATTTT. Translation: CASSAGGVIQPQHF.

With respect to this clone: An end of the junction differs from the germline gene, which may be a read error. This chain joins TRBV5-1 and TRBJ2-3; 7 nucleotides match TRBD2. Germline V CDR1 and CDR2: SGHRS, YFSETQ. This CDR3 is built from 16 residues. CDR3 DNA: TGCGCCAGCACCTTGGTGGTAGCGGGTAGCACAGATACGCAGTATTTT. This codes for CASTLVVAGSTDTQYF.